This TCR beta chain was captured in a study of blood T cell repertoires in COVID-19. With 7 bases clipped from V and 4 bases from J, the junction kept 10 bases outside the gene matches. The CDR3 has 14 amino acids. CDR1 and CDR2 (germline): SNHLY, FYNNEI. Assay: immunoSEQ multiplex PCR; the TCRdb copy retains only in-frame clones and omits some. This sample has about 280,000 clones; around 90% occur once, and the top ten carry around 0.92%. The TCR comes from a woman under 40 who had recovered from COVID-19. The rearrangement links TRBV2 to TRBJ2-7; 7 bases align to TRBD1. Material for sequencing was PBMCs or T cells enriched from blood (not recorded which). In DNA form, the CDR3 reads TGTGCCAGCAAAAACAGGGGCGTTGGGTACGAGCAGTACTTC. Protein product: CASKNRGVGYEQYF.